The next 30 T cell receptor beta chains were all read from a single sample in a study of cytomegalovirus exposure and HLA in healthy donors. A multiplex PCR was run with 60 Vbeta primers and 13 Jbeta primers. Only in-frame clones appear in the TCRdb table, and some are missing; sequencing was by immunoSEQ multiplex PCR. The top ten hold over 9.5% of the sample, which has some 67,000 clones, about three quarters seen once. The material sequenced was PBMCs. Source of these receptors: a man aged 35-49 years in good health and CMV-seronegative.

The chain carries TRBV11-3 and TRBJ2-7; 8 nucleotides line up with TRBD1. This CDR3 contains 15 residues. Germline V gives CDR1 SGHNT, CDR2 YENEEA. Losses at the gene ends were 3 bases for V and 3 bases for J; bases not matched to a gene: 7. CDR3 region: CASSLGRGRGYEQYF. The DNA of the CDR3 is TGTGCCAGCAGCTTGGGCAGGGGGCGCGGCTACGAGCAGTACTTC.

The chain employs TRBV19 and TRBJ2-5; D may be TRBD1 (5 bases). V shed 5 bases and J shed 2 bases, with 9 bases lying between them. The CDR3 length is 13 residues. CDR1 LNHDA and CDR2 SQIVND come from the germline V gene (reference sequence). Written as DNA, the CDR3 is TGTGCCAGTAGTGGGCAGGGTCAAGAGACCCAGTACTTC. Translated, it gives CASSGQGQETQYF.

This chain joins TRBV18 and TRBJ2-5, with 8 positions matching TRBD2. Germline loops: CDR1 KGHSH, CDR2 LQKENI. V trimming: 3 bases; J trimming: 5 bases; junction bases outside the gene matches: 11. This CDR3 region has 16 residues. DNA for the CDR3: TGTGCCAGCTCACCTGAGATCGCGGGAGGTGGGGAGACCCAGTACTTC. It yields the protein CASSPEIAGGGETQYF. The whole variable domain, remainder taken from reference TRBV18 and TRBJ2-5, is NAGVMQNPRHLVRRRGQEARLRCSPMKGHSHVYWYRQLPEEGLKFMVYLQKENIIDESGMPKERFSAEFPKEGPSILRIQQVVRGDSAAYFCASSPEIAGGGETQYFGPGTRLLVL.

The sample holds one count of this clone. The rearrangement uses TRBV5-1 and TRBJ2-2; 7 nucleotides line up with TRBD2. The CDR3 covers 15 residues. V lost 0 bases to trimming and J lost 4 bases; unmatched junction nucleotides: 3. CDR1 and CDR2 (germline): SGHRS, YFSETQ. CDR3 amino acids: CASSLAGGSTGELFF. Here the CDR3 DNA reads TGCGCCAGCAGCTTGGCGGGAGGAAGCACCGGGGAGCTGTTTTTT.

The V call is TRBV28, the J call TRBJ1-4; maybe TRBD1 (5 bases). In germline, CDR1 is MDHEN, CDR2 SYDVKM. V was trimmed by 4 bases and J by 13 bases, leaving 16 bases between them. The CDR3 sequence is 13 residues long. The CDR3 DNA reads TGTGCCAGCAGTTCCGAGGACGGCCAGGGACTGTTTTTT. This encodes CASSSEDGQGLFF.

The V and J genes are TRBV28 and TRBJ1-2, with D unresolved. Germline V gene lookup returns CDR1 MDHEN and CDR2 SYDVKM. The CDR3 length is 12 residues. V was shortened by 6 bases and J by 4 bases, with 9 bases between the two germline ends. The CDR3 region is CASSSSGYGYTF. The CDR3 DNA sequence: TGTGCCAGCAGCTCGTCGGGCTATGGCTACACCTTC.

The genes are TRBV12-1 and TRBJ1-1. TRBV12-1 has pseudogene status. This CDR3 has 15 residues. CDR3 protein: CASSFGRGVGTEAFF. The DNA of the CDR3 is TGTGCCAGCAGCTTCGGTCGGGGAGTGGGCACTGAAGCTTTCTTT.

In DNA form, the CDR3 reads TGTGCCACCATGACAGGATATAGCAATCAGCCCCAGCATTTT. It yields the protein CATMTGYSNQPQHF. This rearrangement joins TRBV6-5 to TRBJ1-5, with a possible D match to TRBD1 (6 bases). The V end lost 10 bases, the J end lost 0 bases, and 13 bases lay between the germline ends. The CDR3 spans 14 residues. Looked up from germline, CDR1 is MNHEY and CDR2 is SVGAGI.

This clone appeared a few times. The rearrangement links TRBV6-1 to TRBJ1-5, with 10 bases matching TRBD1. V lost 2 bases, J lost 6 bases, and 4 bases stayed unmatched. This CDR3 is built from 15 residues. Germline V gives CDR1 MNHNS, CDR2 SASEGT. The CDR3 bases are TGTGCCAGCAGTGAAAGACAGGGGGCCTTTCAGCCCCAGCATTTT. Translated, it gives CASSERQGAFQPQHF.

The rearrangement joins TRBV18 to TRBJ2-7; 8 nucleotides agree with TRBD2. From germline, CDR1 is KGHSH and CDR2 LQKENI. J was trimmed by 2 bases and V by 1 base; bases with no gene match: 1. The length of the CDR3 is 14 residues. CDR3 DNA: TGTGCCAGCTCACCACGAGCGGGAGCCTACGAGCAGTACTTC. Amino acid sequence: CASSPRAGAYEQYF.

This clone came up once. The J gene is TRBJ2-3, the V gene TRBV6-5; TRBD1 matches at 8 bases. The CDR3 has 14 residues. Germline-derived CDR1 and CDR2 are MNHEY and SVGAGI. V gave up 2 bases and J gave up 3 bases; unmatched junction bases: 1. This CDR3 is CASSYGTGTDTQYF. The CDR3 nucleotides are TGTGCCAGCAGTTACGGGACAGGAACAGATACGCAGTATTTT.

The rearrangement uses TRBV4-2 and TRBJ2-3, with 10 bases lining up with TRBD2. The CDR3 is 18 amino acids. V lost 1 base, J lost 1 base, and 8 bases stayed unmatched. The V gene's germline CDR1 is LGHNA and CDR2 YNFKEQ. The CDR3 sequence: CASSQGHSGGPGTDTQYF. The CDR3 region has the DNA TGTGCCAGCAGCCAAGGCCATAGCGGGGGGCCCGGCACAGATACGCAGTATTTT.

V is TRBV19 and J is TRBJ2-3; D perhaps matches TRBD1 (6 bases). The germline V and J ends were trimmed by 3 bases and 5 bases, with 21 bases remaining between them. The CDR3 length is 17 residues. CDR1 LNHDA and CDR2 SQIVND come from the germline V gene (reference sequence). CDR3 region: CASSIVGQGSIGDTQYF. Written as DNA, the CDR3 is TGTGCCAGTAGTATTGTGGGTCAGGGGAGTATAGGAGATACGCAGTATTTT. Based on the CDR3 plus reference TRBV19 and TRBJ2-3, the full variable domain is DGGITQSPKYLFRKEGQNVTLSCEQNLNHDAMYWYRQDPGQGLRLIYYSQIVNDFQKGDIAEGYSVSREKKESFPLTVTSAQKNPTAFYLCASSIVGQGSIGDTQYFGPGTRLTVL.

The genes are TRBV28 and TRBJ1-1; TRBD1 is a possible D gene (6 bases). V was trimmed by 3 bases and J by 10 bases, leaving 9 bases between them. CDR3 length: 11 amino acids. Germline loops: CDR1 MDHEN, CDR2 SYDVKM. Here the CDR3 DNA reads TGTGCCAGCAGTTTCAACAGGGCAGCTTTCTTT. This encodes CASSFNRAAFF.

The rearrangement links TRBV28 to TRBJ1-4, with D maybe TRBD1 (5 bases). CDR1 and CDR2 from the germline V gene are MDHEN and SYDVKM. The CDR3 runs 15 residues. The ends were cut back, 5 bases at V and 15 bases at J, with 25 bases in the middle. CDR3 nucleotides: TGTGCCAGCAGTGCCCAAGTCCGCCGGCAGGGCGAGGTGTTTTTT. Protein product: CASSAQVRRQGEVFF. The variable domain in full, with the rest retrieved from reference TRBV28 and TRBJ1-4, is DVKVTQSSRYLVKRTGEKVFLECVQDMDHENMFWYRQDPGLGLRLIYFSYDVKMKEKGDIPEGYSVSREKKERFSLILESASTNQTSMYLCASSAQVRRQGEVFFGSGTQLSVL.

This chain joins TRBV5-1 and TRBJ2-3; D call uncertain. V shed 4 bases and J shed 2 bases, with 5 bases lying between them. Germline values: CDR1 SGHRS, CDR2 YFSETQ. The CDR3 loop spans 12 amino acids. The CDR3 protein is CASSEPTDTQYF. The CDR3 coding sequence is TGCGCCAGCAGCGAGCCCACAGATACGCAGTATTTT.

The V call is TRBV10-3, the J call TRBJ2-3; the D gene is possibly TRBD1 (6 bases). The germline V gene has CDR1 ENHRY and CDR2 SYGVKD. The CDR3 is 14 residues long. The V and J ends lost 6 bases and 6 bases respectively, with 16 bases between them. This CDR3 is CAIRRDIKTDTQYF. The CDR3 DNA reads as TGTGCCATCAGAAGGGACATAAAGACGGATACGCAGTATTTT.

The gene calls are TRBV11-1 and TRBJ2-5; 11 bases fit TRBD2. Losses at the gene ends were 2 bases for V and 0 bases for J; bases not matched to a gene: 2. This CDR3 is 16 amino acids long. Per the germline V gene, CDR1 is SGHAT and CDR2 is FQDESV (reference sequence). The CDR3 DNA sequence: TGTGCCAGCAGCTTACGACTAGCGGGGTACCAAGAGACCCAGTACTTC. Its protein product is CASSLRLAGYQETQYF.

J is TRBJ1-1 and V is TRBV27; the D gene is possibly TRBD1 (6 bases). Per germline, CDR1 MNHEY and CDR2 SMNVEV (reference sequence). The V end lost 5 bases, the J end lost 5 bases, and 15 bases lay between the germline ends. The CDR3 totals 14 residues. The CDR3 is CASSAGGGLTEAFF. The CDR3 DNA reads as TGTGCCAGCAGTGCCGGGGGGGGGCTTACTGAAGCTTTCTTT.

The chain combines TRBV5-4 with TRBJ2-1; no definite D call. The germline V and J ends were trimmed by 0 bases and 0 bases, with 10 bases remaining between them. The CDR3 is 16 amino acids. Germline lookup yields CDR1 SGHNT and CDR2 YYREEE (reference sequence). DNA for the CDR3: TGTGCCAGCAGCTTGGTTTTCCCTAGCTCCTACAATGAGCAGTTCTTC. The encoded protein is CASSLVFPSSYNEQFF.

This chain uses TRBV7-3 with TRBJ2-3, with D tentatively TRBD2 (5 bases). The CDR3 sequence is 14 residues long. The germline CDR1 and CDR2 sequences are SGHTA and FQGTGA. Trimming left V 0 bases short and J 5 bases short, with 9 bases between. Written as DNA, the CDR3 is TGTGCCAGCAGCTTAACTGGACTCGGAGATACGCAGTATTTT. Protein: CASSLTGLGDTQYF.

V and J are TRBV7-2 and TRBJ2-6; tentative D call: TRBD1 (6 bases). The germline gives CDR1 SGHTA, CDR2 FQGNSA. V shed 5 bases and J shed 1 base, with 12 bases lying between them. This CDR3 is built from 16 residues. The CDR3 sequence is CASSKTGISGANVLTF. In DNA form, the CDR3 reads TGTGCCAGCAGCAAAACAGGGATTTCTGGGGCCAACGTCCTGACTTTC.

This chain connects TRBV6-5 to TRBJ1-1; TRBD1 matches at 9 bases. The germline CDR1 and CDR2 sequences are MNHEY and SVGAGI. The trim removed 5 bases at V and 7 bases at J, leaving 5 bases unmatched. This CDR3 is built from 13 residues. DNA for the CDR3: TGTGCCAGCAGTGTACAGGGGGCGGATGAAGCTTTCTTT. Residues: CASSVQGADEAFF.

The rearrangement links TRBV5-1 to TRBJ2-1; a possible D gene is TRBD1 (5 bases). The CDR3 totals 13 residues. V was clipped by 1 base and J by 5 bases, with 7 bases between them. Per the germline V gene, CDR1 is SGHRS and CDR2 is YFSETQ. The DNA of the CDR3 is TGCGCCAGCAGCTTGTTCAGGGACAATGAGCAGTTCTTC. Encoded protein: CASSLFRDNEQFF. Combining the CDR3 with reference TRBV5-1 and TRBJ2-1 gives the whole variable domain KAGVTQTPRYLIKTRGQQVTLSCSPISGHRSVSWYQQTPGQGLQFLFEYFSETQRNKGNFPGRFSGRQFSNSRSEMNVSTLELGDSALYLCASSLFRDNEQFFGPGTRLTVL.

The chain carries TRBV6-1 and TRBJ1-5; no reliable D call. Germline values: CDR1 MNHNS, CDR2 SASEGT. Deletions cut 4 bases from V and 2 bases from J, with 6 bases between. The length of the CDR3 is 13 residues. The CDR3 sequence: CASSGNRNQPQHF. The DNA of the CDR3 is TGTGCCAGCAGTGGTAATCGCAATCAGCCCCAGCATTTT.

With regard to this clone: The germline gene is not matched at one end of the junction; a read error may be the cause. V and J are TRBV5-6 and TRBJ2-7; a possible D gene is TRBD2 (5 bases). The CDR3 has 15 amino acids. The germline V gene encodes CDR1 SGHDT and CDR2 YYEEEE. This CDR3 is CASSLSTDFSYEQCF. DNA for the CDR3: TGTGCCAGCAGCTTGTCGACGGACTTCTCCTACGAGCAGTGCTTC. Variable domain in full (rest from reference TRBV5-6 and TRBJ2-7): DAGVTQSPTHLIKTRGQQVTLRCSPKSGHDTVSWYQQALGQGPQFIFQYYEEEERQRGNFPDRFSGHQFPNYSSELNVNALLLGDSALYLCASSLSTDFSYEQCFGPGTRLTVT.

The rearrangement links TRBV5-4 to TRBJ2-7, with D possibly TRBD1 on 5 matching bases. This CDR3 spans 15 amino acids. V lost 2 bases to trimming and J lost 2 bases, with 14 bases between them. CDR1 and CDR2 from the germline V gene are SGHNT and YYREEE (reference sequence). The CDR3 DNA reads TGTGCCAGCAGCTTCGAACAGGATGTCACCTACGAGCAGTACTTC. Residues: CASSFEQDVTYEQYF.

The CDR3: CASSSSDSGANVLTF. The DNA of the CDR3 is TGTGCCAGCAGCTCCAGTGACTCTGGGGCCAACGTCCTGACTTTC. V gene TRBV11-2 combines with J gene TRBJ2-6; D ambiguous. V was shortened by 4 bases and J by 0 bases, with 7 bases between the two germline ends. The germline V gene has CDR1 SGHAT and CDR2 FQNNGV. This CDR3 is 15 amino acids long. The variable domain in full, with the rest retrieved from reference TRBV11-2 and TRBJ2-6, is EAGVAQSPRYKIIEKRQSVAFWCNPISGHATLYWYQQILGQGPKLLIQFQNNGVVDDSQLPKDRFSAERLKGVDSTLKIQPAKLEDSAVYLCASSSSDSGANVLTFGAGSRLTVL.

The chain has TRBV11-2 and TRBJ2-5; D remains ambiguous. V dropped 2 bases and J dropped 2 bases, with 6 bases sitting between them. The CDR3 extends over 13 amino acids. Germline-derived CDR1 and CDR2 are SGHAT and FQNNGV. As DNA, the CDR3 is TGTGCCAGCAGCTTACACAGTCAAGAGACCCAGTACTTC. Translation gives CASSLHSQETQYF.

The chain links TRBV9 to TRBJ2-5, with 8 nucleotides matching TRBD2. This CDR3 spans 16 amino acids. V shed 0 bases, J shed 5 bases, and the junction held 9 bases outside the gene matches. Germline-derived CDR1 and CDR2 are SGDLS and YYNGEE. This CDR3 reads CASSVADSGAPETQYF. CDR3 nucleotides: TGTGCCAGCAGCGTAGCTGATAGCGGGGCCCCGGAGACCCAGTACTTC. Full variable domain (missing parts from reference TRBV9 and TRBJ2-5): DSGVTQTPKHLITATGQRVTLRCSPRSGDLSVYWYQQSLDQGLQFLIQYYNGEERAKGNILERFSAQQFPDLHSELNLSSLELGDSALYFCASSVADSGAPETQYFGPGTRLLVL.